The 18 T cell receptor beta chains listed next were all sequenced from one sample in a study of shared clonotypes between healthy human individuals (dated by TCRdb to the early 2020s). Library preparation was by the immunoSEQ multiplex PCR assay. The table comes from immuneACCESS by way of TCRdb, which keeps in-frame sequences with V and J called. Part of the clones is missing from these tables; in studies checked, under half for an unresolved V gene and the rest for unknown reasons. The sample includes 600,000 to 750,000 clones, with around 91% observed a single time. Less than 40% of the sample is in the top ten clones. Sequenced material: memory CD8+ T cells from PBMCs. Read against the paper, the sample's cell subset or site label means: CD45RO+ cells pooled with CCR7-negative TemRA cells. The origin of the receptors is a young man in good health. Some clones in this sample may be carry-over from other donors' samples.

The CDR3 DNA is TGTGCCAGCAGCTCCTTAGCGGGAGGGCCCCATGAGCAGTTCTTC. It encodes CASSSLAGGPHEQFF. The J gene is TRBJ2-1, the V gene TRBV7-2, with 11 bases matching TRBD2. V was pared by 4 bases and J by 8 bases, with 7 bases of the junction left unmatched. Germline V CDR1 and CDR2: SGHTA, FQGNSA. This CDR3 has 15 residues.

The CDR3 loop reads CASSERGSYGYTF. The CDR3 nucleotides read TGTGCCAGCAGTGAAAGAGGGAGCTATGGCTACACCTTC. The V and J genes are TRBV6-1 and TRBJ1-2; D gene unclear. Per germline, CDR1 MNHNS and CDR2 SASEGT. This CDR3 is built from 13 residues. Trimming took 2 bases from V and 4 from J, leaving 8 bases between them.

In its sample, this clone was seen a few times. This chain connects TRBV7-9 to TRBJ1-2; D unclear. The CDR3 has 14 residues. From germline, CDR1 is SEHNR and CDR2 FQNEAQ (reference sequence). V was cut by 3 bases and J by 5 bases, with 13 bases left in between. The CDR3 loop is CASSLKTDLYGYTF. The CDR3 nucleotides are TGTGCCAGCAGCTTGAAGACTGACCTTTATGGCTACACCTTC.

This clone was seen just once. The chain links TRBV7-9 to TRBJ2-7; D gene unclear. Germline CDR1 reads SEHNR; CDR2 reads FQNEAQ (reference sequence). Trimming shortened V by 3 bases and J by 6 bases, and 6 bases separated the two germline ends. The CDR3 extends over 11 amino acids. The CDR3 loop reads CASSFMGEQYF. CDR3 sequence (DNA): TGTGCCAGCAGCTTTATGGGCGAGCAGTACTTC.

Turning to this clone: Germline and junction disagree at one end, which may indicate a read error. The rearrangement links TRBV5-4 to TRBJ2-1; weak D call: TRBD2 (6 bases). Germline CDR1 and CDR2: SGHNT and YYREEE (reference sequence). The CDR3 length is 12 residues. The CDR3 DNA is TGTGCCAGCAACTTGGGGGGTGGTGAGCAGTTCTTC. Translating gives CASNLGGGEQFF.

This clone came up a few times. The V call is TRBV6-5, the J call TRBJ1-1; D is possibly TRBD1 (6 bases). Germline V lookup: CDR1 MNHEY, CDR2 SVGAGI. Trimming took 2 bases from V and 4 from J, leaving 11 bases between them. The CDR3 covers 14 residues. CDR3 nucleotides: TGTGCCAGCAGTTACGGGCAGGGGACCACTGAAGCTTTCTTT. The encoded protein is CASSYGQGTTEAFF.

The chain has TRBV9 and TRBJ2-1, with 7 positions matching TRBD2. The V and J ends lost 0 bases and 6 bases, in that order; junction bases with no gene match: 12. Germline V gives CDR1 SGDLS, CDR2 YYNGEE. The CDR3 is made up of 17 amino acids. In DNA form, the CDR3 reads TGTGCCAGCAGCGTAGACGGCGGGAGTTTTGTTCGCAATGAGCAGTTCTTC. Translated: CASSVDGGSFVRNEQFF.

CDR3 sequence reads: CASSLSQNNQPQHF. The CDR3 coding sequence is TGTGCCAGCAGTTTAAGTCAGAACAATCAGCCCCAGCATTTT. This chain joins TRBV28 and TRBJ1-5; D is uncertain. The germline V gene encodes CDR1 MDHEN and CDR2 SYDVKM. CDR3 length: 14 amino acids. The V gene lost 2 bases and the J gene lost 3 bases, with 8 bases spanning the gap.

The V call is TRBV29-1, the J call TRBJ2-7, with TRBD2 matching over 9 bases. Germline CDR1 and CDR2: SQVTM and ANQGSEA. With V trimmed by 3 bases and J by 0 bases, 9 bases remained unmatched. This CDR3 has 16 residues. The CDR3 DNA sequence: TGCAGCGTTGAGGGGGGGACTAGCATGCACTCCTACGAGCAGTACTTC. Protein: CSVEGGTSMHSYEQYF.

The chain employs TRBV5-6 and TRBJ1-4; 10 nucleotides align to TRBD1. Looked up from germline, CDR1 is SGHDT and CDR2 is YYEEEE. After removal of 6 bases from V and 8 bases from J, the junction contained 7 bases not matched to a gene. There are 14 residues in the CDR3. CDR3 coding DNA: TGTGCCAGCACCTCCGGGACAGGGGTAGAAAAACTGTTTTTT. Translating gives CASTSGTGVEKLFF.

Written as DNA, the CDR3 is TGTGCCAGCAGCTTAGCCGTGGAGGAGCAGTTCTTC. Protein product: CASSLAVEEQFF. The chain recombines TRBV7-9 with TRBJ2-1; D call uncertain. The germline V and J ends were trimmed by 0 bases and 10 bases, with 7 bases remaining between them. This CDR3 has 12 amino acids. Germline CDR1 and CDR2: SEHNR and FQNEAQ (reference sequence).

CDR3: CASSPSYGTVTYEQYF. The CDR3 bases are TGTGCCAGCTCACCCTCGTATGGGACAGTTACCTACGAGCAGTACTTC. The chain combines TRBV18 with TRBJ2-7; 7 bases line up with TRBD1. Germline V gene lookup returns CDR1 KGHSH and CDR2 LQKENI. The CDR3 totals 16 residues. V trimming: 3 bases; J trimming: 2 bases; junction bases outside the gene matches: 10.

The genes are TRBV28 and TRBJ2-4; 9 bases map to TRBD2. Germline values: CDR1 MDHEN, CDR2 SYDVKM. V lost 2 bases and J lost 9; bases outside the gene matches: 5. CDR3 size: 14 residues. The DNA for the CDR3 is TGTGCCAGCAGTTTAGCGGGAGGGCCGGGCATTCAGTACTTC. Protein product: CASSLAGGPGIQYF.

CDR3 in DNA: TGCAGCGCTCAAGGGGAAGAGACCCAGTACTTC. Translating gives CSAQGEETQYF. The chain joins TRBV29-1 to TRBJ2-5, with a weak D call TRBD1 (5 bases). Between the trimmed V and J ends, which lost 7 bases and 3 bases, there was a span of 9 bases. This CDR3 is built from 11 residues. The germline CDR1 and CDR2 sequences are SQVTM and ANQGSEA. Full variable domain (rest looked up from reference TRBV29-1 and TRBJ2-5): SAVISQKPSRDICQRGTSLTIQCQVDSQVTMMFWYRQQPGQSLTLIATANQGSEATYESGFVIDKFPISRPNLTFSTLTVSNMSPEDSSIYLCSAQGEETQYFGPGTRLLVL.

The table lists this clone with a count of one. This chain links TRBV15 with TRBJ1-5, with D tentatively TRBD1 (6 bases). This CDR3 has 15 amino acids. CDR1 and CDR2 (germline): LNHNV, YYDKDF (reference sequence). The V gene lost 5 bases and the J gene lost 6 bases, with 17 bases spanning the gap. CDR3: CATSAQGMGGQPQHF. CDR3 DNA: TGTGCCACCAGCGCTCAGGGGATGGGAGGTCAGCCCCAGCATTTT.

This clone was recorded once. The rearrangement links TRBV4-1 to TRBJ2-1, with 7 bases lining up with TRBD2. In germline, CDR1 is MGHRA, CDR2 YSYEKL. This CDR3 spans 17 amino acids. V lost 3 bases and J lost 0; bases outside the gene matches: 8. The CDR3 bases are TGCGCCAGCAGCCATAAAGAGGGCGGGAGCTCCTACAATGAGCAGTTCTTC. Translating it yields CASSHKEGGSSYNEQFF.

The chain is built from TRBV6-1 and TRBJ2-5; D unresolved. The CDR3 has 15 amino acids. Germline assignment: CDR1 MNHNS and CDR2 SASEGT. With 2 bases removed from V and 1 base from J, the gap between germline ends came to 11 bases. The CDR3 sequence: CASSERARTQETQYF. For the CDR3, the DNA is TGTGCCAGCAGTGAACGGGCCCGAACCCAAGAGACCCAGTACTTC.

The gene calls are TRBV27 and TRBJ1-6; the D gene is possibly TRBD1 (5 bases). Germline CDR1 is MNHEY and CDR2 is SMNVEV (reference sequence). The CDR3 contains 18 residues. The V end was cut by 3 bases, the J end by 0 bases, with 15 bases between. This chain's CDR3 is CASSFGGTRSSYNSPLHF. CDR3 DNA: TGTGCCAGCAGTTTCGGGGGAACTAGGAGCTCCTATAATTCACCCCTCCACTTT.